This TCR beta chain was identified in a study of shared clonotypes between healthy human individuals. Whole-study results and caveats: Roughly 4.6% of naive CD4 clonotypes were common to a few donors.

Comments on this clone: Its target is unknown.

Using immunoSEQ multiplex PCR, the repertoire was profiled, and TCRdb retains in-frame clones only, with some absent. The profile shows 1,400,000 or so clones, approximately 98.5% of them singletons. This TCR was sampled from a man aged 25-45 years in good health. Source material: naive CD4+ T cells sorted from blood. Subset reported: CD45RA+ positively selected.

The CDR3 here is CASSQVAGSNTGELFF. The CDR3 nucleotides are TGTGCCAGCAGCCAAGTTGCGGGATCGAACACCGGGGAGCTGTTTTTT. This rearrangement joins TRBV14 to TRBJ2-2, with a possible D match to TRBD2 (6 bases). Trimming left V 1 base short and J 0 bases short, with 9 bases between. The CDR3 has 16 amino acids. Germline CDR1 SGHDN, CDR2 FVKESK.